A selection of T cell receptor beta chains follows, all from one sample in a study of blood T cell repertoires in COVID-19. Measured with immunoSEQ multiplex PCR; TCRdb has only the in-frame clones, and not every one. The sample carries under 200,000 clones, more than 70% recorded once. Material for sequencing was peripheral blood. The origin of the receptors is a woman in her sixties or seventies who had recovered from COVID-19. The CDR3 runs from the conserved cysteine through the conserved F or W. Fields, in order: V gene, D gene, clone size, J gene, CDR3 protein, CDR3 DNA. A D gene is named only where the DNA matches it firmly. The size entry is marked missing in some rows and otherwise reads once, few, many or a size class.

v_gene: TRBV11-2
d_gene: TRBD1
abundance: NA
j_gene: TRBJ2-7
CDR3aa: CASSLTGQAHGEQYF
CDR3nt: TGTGCCAGCAGCTTGACGGGACAGGCCCACGGGGAGCAGTACTTC

v_gene: TRBV27
d_gene: TRBD1
abundance: NA
j_gene: TRBJ2-7
CDR3aa: CASSFLGTGGWYEQYF
CDR3nt: TGTGCCAGCAGTTTCCTCGGGACAGGGGGTTGGTACGAGCAGTACTTC

v_gene: TRBV5-6
d_gene: NA
abundance: NA
j_gene: TRBJ1-5
CDR3aa: CASSQGPDQPQHF
CDR3nt: TGTGCCAGCAGCCAGGGTCCGGATCAGCCCCAGCATTTT

v_gene: TRBV28
d_gene: NA
abundance: NA
j_gene: TRBJ1-4
CDR3aa: CASTEGPRGEKLFF
CDR3nt: TGTGCCAGCACCGAGGGCCCCAGAGGGGAAAAACTGTTTTTT

v_gene: TRBV12-3/TRBV12-4
d_gene: NA
abundance: NA
j_gene: TRBJ2-1
CDR3aa: CASSLVVSNEQFF
CDR3nt: TGTGCCAGCAGTTTAGTGGTCAGCAATGAGCAGTTCTTC

v_gene: TRBV27
d_gene: NA
abundance: NA
j_gene: TRBJ2-1
CDR3aa: CASSLPGHPSSYNEQFF
CDR3nt: TGTGCCAGCAGTTTGCCGGGACACCCGAGCTCCTACAATGAGCAGTTCTTC

v_gene: TRBV7-9
d_gene: TRBD2
abundance: NA
j_gene: TRBJ2-5
CDR3aa: CASSSLAGGPLVVETQYF
CDR3nt: TGTGCCAGCAGCTCCTTAGCGGGAGGGCCTTTGGTGGTAGAGACCCAGTACTTC

v_gene: TRBV28
d_gene: NA
abundance: NA
j_gene: TRBJ2-6
CDR3aa: CASSGTGFSGANVLTF
CDR3nt: TGTGCCAGCAGTGGAACAGGATTCTCTGGGGCCAACGTCCTGACTTTC

v_gene: TRBV4-1
d_gene: TRBD1
abundance: few
j_gene: TRBJ2-7
CDR3aa: CASSQRPGQGHDEQYF
CDR3nt: TGCGCCAGCAGCCAACGACCGGGACAGGGTCACGACGAGCAGTACTTC

v_gene: TRBV6-5
d_gene: TRBD2
abundance: NA
j_gene: TRBJ2-5
CDR3aa: CASSTRGGKRETQYF
CDR3nt: TGTGCCAGCAGTACCCGGGGGGGAAAGCGGGAGACCCAGTACTTC

v_gene: TRBV10-3
d_gene: NA
abundance: NA
j_gene: TRBJ1-5
CDR3aa: CAISAGVGASNQPQHF
CDR3nt: TGTGCCATCAGTGCGGGGGTCGGGGCAAGCAATCAGCCCCAGCATTTT

v_gene: TRBV30
d_gene: TRBD1
abundance: NA
j_gene: TRBJ1-5
CDR3aa: CAWDRGLSNQPQHF
CDR3nt: TGTGCCTGGGACAGGGGGCTTAGCAATCAGCCCCAGCATTTT